Presented here are 4 T cell receptor beta chains from one specimen sequenced in a study of blood T cell repertoires in COVID-19. TCRdb keeps only in-frame clones here, not all; method: immunoSEQ multiplex PCR. The data hold 150,000 or so clones, with 90% observed a single time. The sequenced sample was peripheral blood. Source of these receptors: a man between 60 and 70 years old with active or convalescent COVID-19.

The genes are TRBV20-1 and TRBJ2-7, with D perhaps matching TRBD1 (6 bases). The germline gives CDR1 DFQATT, CDR2 SNEGSKA (reference sequence). Between the trimmed V and J ends, which lost 6 bases and 2 bases, there was a span of 8 bases. This CDR3 spans 11 amino acids. The CDR3 coding sequence is TGCAGTGCAAGACAGGCCTACGAGCAGTACTTC. This gives the protein CSARQAYEQYF.

The CDR3 reads CASSGGQGYGYTF. In nucleotides, the CDR3 is TGTGCCAGCAGCGGGGGACAGGGCTATGGCTACACCTTC. This chain joins TRBV12-3 or TRBV12-4 and TRBJ1-2; 9 bases agree with TRBD1. This CDR3 contains 13 residues. Germline trimming cut 6 bases from V and 4 bases from J; bases unmatched to any gene: 3.

The gene calls are TRBV15 and TRBJ2-2, with 8 bases aligning to TRBD1. Losses at the gene ends were 8 bases for V and 6 bases for J; bases not matched to a gene: 17. Germline lookup yields CDR1 LNHNV and CDR2 YYDKDF (reference sequence). This CDR3 is 17 amino acids long. As DNA, the CDR3 is TGTGCCACCTCTACAGGACAGGGAGGAACTAGGGCCGGGGAGCTGTTTTTT. Translation: CATSTGQGGTRAGELFF.

The chain combines TRBV27 with TRBJ1-5, with 8 bases matching TRBD1. The CDR3 is 13 amino acids. Germline V gene data show CDR1 as MNHEY and CDR2 as SMNVEV (reference sequence). J lost 7 bases, V lost 5 bases, and 4 bases had no gene match. CDR3 loop: CASSLTGDQPQHF. The CDR3 DNA is TGTGCCAGCAGTCTGACAGGGGACCAGCCCCAGCATTTT.